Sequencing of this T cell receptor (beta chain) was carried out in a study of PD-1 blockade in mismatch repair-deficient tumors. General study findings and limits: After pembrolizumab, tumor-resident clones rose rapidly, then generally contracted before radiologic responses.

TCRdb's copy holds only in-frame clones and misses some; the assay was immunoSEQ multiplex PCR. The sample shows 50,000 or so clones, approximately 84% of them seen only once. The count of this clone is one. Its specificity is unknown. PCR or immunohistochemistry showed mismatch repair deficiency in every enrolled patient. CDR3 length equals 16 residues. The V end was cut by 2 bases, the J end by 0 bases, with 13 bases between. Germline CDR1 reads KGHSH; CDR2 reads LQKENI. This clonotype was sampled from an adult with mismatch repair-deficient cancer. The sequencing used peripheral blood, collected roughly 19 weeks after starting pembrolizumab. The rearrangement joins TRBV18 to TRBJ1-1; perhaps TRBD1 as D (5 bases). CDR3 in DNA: TGTGCCAGCTCACCAATTACCGGGACGTTGAACACTGAAGCTTTCTTT. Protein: CASSPITGTLNTEAFF.